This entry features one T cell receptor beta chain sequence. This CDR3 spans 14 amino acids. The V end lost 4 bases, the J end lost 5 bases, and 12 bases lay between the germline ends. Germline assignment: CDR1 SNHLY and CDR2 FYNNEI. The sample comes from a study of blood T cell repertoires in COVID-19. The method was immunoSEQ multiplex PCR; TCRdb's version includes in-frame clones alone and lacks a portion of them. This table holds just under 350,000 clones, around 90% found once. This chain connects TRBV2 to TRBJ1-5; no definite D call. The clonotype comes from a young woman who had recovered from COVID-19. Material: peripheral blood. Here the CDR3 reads CASSGRTEDQPQHF. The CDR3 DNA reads TGTGCCAGCAGTGGAAGGACGGAGGATCAGCCCCAGCATTTT.